The clone carrying this TCR beta chain was recorded a few times. Its antigen is unidentified. Before sequencing, viral peptide pools were used by the ViraFEST assay to expand antigen-specific CD4+ T cells. CD4+ T cell isolation took place after about 11 days of culture. Vaccine recipients had no previous SARS-CoV-2 infection; their nucleocapsid antibodies were negative. Every well housed about 1.8 million PBMC, which grew in culture alongside about 11 IU/ml IL-2 and 10 ug/ml peptides. Days 3 and 7 were when half the medium was replaced with IL-2 medium. The entry originates in a study of vaccination effects on CD4 cells after COVID-19. Whole-study context: Participants completed two doses of the BNT162b2 or mRNA-1273 vaccine.

General study findings and limits: Infection- and vaccine-induced clones contracted markedly late after vaccination.

V shed 0 bases and J shed 6 bases, with 17 bases lying between them. Germline assignment: CDR1 LGHNT and CDR2 FRNRAP. CDR3 length: 16 residues. Produced via immunoSEQ multiplex PCR; TCRdb's table is partial and in-frame only. The sample includes around 79,000 clones, under 80% of them seen just once. This sequence originates from a human donor who received a COVID-19 vaccine. The sequences come from CD4+ T cells from PBMCs cultured with SARS-CoV-2 spike peptides, collected before COVID-19 vaccination. V is TRBV12-5 and J is TRBJ1-2, with D unresolved. CDR3 coding DNA: TGTGCTAGTGGTTTGGTCCCTAATGGCCGCCCGGATGGCTACACCTTC. Encoded protein: CASGLVPNGRPDGYTF.